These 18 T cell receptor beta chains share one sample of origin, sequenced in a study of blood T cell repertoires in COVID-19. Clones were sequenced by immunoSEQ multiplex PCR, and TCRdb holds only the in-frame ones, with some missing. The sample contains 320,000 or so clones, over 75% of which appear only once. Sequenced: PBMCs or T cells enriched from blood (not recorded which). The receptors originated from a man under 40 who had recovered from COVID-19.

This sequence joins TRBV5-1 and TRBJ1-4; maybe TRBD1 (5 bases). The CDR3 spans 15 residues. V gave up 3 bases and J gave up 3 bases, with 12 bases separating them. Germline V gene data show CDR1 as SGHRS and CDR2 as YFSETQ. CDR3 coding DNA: TGCGCCAGCAGCTGGGGGGGAGAACCTAATGAAAAACTGTTTTTT. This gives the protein CASSWGGEPNEKLFF. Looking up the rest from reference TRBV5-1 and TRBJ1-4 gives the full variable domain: KAGVTQTPRYLIKTRGQQVTLSCSPISGHRSVSWYQQTPGQGLQFLFEYFSETQRNKGNFPGRFSGRQFSNSRSEMNVSTLELGDSALYLCASSWGGEPNEKLFFGSGTQLSVL.

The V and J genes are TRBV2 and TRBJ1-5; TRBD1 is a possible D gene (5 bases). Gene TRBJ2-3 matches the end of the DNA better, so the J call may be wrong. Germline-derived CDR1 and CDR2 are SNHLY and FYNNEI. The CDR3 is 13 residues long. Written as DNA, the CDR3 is TGTGCCAGCAGGGACACGAGCAATCAGCCCCAGTATTTT. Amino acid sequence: CASRDTSNQPQYF.

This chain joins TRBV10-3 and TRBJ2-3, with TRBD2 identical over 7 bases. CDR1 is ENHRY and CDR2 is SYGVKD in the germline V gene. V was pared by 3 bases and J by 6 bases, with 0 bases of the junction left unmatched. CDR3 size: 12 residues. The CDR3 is CAISDSGDTQYF. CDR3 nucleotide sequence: TGTGCCATCAGTGATAGCGGGGATACGCAGTATTTT.

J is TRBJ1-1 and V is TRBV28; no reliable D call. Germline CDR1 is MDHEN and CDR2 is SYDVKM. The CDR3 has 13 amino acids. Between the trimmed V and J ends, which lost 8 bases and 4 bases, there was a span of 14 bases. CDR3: CASPRGESTEAFF. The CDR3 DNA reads TGTGCCAGCCCTCGGGGAGAAAGCACTGAAGCTTTCTTT.

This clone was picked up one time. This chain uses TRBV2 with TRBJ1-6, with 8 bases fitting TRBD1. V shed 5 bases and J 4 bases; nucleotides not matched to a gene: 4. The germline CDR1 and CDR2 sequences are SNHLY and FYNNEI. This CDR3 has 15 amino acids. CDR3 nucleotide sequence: TGTGCCAGCAGTCAGGACAGGGTATATAATTCACCCCTCCACTTT. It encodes CASSQDRVYNSPLHF.

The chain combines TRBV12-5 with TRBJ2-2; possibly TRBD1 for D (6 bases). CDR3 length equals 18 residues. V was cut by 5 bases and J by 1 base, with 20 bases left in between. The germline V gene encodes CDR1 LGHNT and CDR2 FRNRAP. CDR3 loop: CASGQSSTGTKNTGELFF. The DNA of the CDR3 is TGTGCTAGTGGTCAATCTTCCACCGGGACAAAGAACACCGGGGAGCTGTTTTTT.

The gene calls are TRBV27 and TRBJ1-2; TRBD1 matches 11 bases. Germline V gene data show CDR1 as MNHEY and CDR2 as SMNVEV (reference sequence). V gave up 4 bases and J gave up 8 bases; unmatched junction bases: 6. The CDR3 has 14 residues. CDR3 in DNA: TGTGCCAGCAGTTACCGGGACAGGGGGGGCGGCTACACCTTC. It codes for CASSYRDRGGGYTF.

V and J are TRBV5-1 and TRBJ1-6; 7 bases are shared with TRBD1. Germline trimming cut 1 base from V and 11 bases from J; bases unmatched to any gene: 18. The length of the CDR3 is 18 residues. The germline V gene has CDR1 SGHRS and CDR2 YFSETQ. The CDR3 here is CASSLRHRGSVFNAPLHF. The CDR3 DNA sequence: TGCGCCAGCAGCTTGAGGCACAGGGGCTCGGTTTTCAACGCACCCCTCCACTTT.

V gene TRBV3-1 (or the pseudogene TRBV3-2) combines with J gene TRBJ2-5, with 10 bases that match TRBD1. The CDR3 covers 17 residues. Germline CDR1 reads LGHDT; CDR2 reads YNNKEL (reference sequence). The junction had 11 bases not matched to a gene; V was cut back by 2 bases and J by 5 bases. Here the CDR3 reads CASSQYHATGGEETQYF. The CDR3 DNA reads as TGTGCCAGCAGCCAATATCATGCGACAGGGGGCGAGGAGACCCAGTACTTC.

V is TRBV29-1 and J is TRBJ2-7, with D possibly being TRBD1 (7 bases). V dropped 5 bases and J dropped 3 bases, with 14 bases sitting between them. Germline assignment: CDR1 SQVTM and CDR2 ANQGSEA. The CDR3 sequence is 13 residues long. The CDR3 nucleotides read TGCAGCGTTTTTGGAGGGACAGACTACGAGCAGTACTTC. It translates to CSVFGGTDYEQYF.

The CDR3 bases are TGTGCCAGCAGCCCCCGGACAGGGGGCATTGGCACTGAAGCTTTCTTT. As protein: CASSPRTGGIGTEAFF. The rearrangement uses TRBV9 and TRBJ1-1; 11 nucleotides line up with TRBD1. The V segment lost 4 bases and the J segment 4 bases; nucleotides outside the gene matches: 9. Germline values: CDR1 SGDLS, CDR2 YYNGEE. The CDR3 totals 16 residues.

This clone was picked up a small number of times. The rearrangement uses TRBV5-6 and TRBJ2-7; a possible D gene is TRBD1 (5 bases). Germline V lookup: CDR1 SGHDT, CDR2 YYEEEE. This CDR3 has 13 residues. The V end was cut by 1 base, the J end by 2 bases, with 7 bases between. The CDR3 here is CASSLLGAYEQYF. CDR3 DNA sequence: TGTGCCAGCAGCTTGTTAGGGGCCTACGAGCAGTACTTC.

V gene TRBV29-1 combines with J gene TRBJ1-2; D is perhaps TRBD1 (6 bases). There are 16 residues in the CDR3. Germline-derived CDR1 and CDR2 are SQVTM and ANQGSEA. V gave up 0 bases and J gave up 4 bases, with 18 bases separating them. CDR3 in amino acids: CSVEDGQSSMGYGYTF. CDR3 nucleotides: TGCAGCGTTGAAGATGGACAGTCCTCGATGGGCTATGGCTACACCTTC.

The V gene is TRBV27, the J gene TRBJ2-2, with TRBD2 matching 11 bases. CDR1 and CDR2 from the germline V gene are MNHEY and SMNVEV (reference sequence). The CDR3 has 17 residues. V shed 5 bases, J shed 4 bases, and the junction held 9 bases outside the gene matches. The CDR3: CASSPLLAGALTGELFF. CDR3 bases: TGTGCCAGCAGTCCGTTACTAGCGGGGGCCCTCACCGGGGAGCTGTTTTTT.

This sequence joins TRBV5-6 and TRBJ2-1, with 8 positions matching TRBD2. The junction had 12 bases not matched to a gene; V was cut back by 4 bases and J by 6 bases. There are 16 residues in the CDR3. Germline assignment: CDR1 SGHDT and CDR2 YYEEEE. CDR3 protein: CASSAVPGGASNEQFF. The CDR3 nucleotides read TGTGCCAGCAGCGCGGTTCCCGGGGGGGCCAGCAATGAGCAGTTCTTC.

The CDR3 DNA follows: TGTGCCTATACCGTGGTCAGCTCCTATAATTCACCCCTCCACTTT. Its protein is CAYTVVSSYNSPLHF. The chain combines TRBV30 with TRBJ1-6; D unresolved. The V gene lost 7 bases and the J gene lost 0 bases, with 13 bases spanning the gap. The germline V gene encodes CDR1 GTSNPN and CDR2 SVGIG (reference sequence). The CDR3 has 15 residues. Full variable domain (remainder filled in from reference TRBV30 and TRBJ1-6): SQTIHQWPATLVQPVGSPLSLECTVEGTSNPNLYWYRQAAGRGLQLLFYSVGIGQISSEVPQNLSASRPQDRQFILSSKKLLLSDSGFYLCAYTVVSSYNSPLHFGNGTRLTVT.

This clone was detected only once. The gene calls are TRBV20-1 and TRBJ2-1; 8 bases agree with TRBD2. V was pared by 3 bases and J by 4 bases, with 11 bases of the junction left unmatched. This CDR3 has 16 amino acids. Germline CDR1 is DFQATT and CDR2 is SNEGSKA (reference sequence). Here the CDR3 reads CSASQLAAEAYNEQFF. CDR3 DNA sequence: TGCAGTGCTAGTCAACTAGCGGCGGAGGCTTACAATGAGCAGTTCTTC.

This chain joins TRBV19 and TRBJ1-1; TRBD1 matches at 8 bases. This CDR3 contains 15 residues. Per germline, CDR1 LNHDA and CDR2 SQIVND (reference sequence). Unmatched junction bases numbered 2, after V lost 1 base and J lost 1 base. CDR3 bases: TGTGCCAGTAGTATAGCCGGGACAGGGAACACTGAAGCTTTCTTT. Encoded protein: CASSIAGTGNTEAFF. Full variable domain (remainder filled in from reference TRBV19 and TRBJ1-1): DGGITQSPKYLFRKEGQNVTLSCEQNLNHDAMYWYRQDPGQGLRLIYYSQIVNDFQKGDIAEGYSVSREKKESFPLTVTSAQKNPTAFYLCASSIAGTGNTEAFFGQGTRLTVV.